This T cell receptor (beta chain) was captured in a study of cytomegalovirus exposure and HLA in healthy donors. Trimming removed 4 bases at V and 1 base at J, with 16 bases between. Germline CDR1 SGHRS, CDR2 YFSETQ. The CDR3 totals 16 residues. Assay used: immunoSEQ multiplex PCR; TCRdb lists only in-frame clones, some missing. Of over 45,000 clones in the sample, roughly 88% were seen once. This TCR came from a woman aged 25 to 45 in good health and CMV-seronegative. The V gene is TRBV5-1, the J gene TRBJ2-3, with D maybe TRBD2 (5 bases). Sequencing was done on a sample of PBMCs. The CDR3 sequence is CASSPPTTRRTDTQYF. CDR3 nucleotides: TGCGCCAGCAGCCCTCCGACTACCCGTCGCACAGATACGCAGTATTTT.